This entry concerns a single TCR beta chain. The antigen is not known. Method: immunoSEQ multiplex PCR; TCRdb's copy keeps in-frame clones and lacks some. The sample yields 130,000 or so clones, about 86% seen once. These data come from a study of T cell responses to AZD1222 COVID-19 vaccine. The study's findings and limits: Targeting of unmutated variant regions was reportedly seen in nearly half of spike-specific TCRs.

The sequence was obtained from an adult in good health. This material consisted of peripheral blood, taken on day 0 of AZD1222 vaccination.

The DNA for the CDR3 is TGTGCCAGCAGCTTGTTCACGTCCCAGCCCCAGCATTTT. Its protein product is CASSLFTSQPQHF. The chain carries TRBV11-2 and TRBJ1-5; no reliable D call. The germline CDR1 and CDR2 sequences are SGHAT and FQNNGV. This CDR3 region has 13 residues. Trimming removed 3 bases at V and 7 bases at J, with 10 bases between.